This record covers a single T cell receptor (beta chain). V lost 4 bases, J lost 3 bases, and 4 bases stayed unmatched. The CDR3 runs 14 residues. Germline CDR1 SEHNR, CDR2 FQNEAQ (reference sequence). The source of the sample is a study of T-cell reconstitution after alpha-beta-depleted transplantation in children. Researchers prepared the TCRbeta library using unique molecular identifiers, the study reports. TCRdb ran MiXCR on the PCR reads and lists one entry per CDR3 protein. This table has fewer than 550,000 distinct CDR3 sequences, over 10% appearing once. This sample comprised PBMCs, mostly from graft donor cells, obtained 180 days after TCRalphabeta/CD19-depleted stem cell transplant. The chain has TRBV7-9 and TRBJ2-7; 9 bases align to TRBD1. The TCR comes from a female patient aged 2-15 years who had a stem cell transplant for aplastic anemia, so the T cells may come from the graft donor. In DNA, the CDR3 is TGTGCCAGCAGCTCGAAGGACAGGGGCTACGAGCAGTACGTC. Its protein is CASSSKDRGYEQYV.